Shown below are 4 T cell receptor beta chains from a single sample sequenced in a study of T cells in Graves' hyperthyroidism and ophthalmopathy. RNA transcripts served as the template for amplifying TCR beta CDR3 regions. In the first-round RT-PCR of the TCR CDR3, the HTBI primer set was used. TCRdb recomputed calls from the multiplex PCR reads with MiXCR, one row per CDR3 protein. The sample lists 500,000 to 700,000 distinct CDR3 sequences, 15% to 20% occurring once. The sequenced material came from blood. Receptors originate from a woman younger than 30 with Graves' hyperthyroidism.

This clonotype has only a few counts. The chain combines TRBV20-1 with TRBJ1-1; D is perhaps TRBD1 (5 bases). V lost 1 base, J lost 3 bases, and 12 bases lay in between. Per the germline V gene, CDR1 is DFQATT and CDR2 is SNEGSKA (reference sequence). The CDR3 length is 14 residues. The DNA for the CDR3 is TGCAGTGCTAGAGGGCCGCCGGGGGACACTGAAGCTTTCTTT. Protein: CSARGPPGDTEAFF.

This clonotype came up many times. This chain joins TRBV7-6 and TRBJ1-4; D gene uncertain. Germline lookup yields CDR1 SGHVS and CDR2 FNYEAQ. Between the trimmed V and J ends, which lost 3 bases and 12 bases, there was a span of 17 bases. CDR3 length: 14 residues. CDR3 coding DNA: TGTGCCAGCAGCTTCCGCAAGGGTACGAATGAACTGTTTTTT. Protein sequence: CASSFRKGTNELFF.

The V gene is TRBV20-1, the J gene TRBJ1-2; weak D call: TRBD1 (5 bases). Germline V gene sequence: CDR1 DFQATT, CDR2 SNEGSKA (reference sequence). The CDR3 sequence is 12 residues long. Trimming pared 5 bases from V and 2 bases from J, leaving 9 bases between. CDR3: CSAEQGNYGYTF. The CDR3 bases are TGCAGTGCTGAGCAGGGAAACTATGGCTACACCTTC.

In its sample, this clonotype was seen many times. V is TRBV25-1 and J is TRBJ2-1; no clear D gene. Germline CDR1 and CDR2: MGHDK and SYGVNS. The CDR3 has 14 residues. V lost 6 bases and J lost 7, with 16 bases in between. The CDR3 coding sequence is TGTGCCAGCAGCGCTACCCGGTCGGAGAATGAGCAGTTCTTC. Residues: CASSATRSENEQFF.